This T cell receptor beta chain emerged from a study of shared clonotypes between healthy human individuals. About the research overall: CD4 naive and memory got three plates each, CD8 naive two, CD8 memory one.

The table came from immunoSEQ multiplex PCR; TCRdb's copy has only in-frame clones and leaves some out. Among millions of clones, more than 85% were seen once, and the ten largest hold under 0.45%. Notes on the study in general: In this cohort, only blood was sampled, and tissue repertoires likely differ. The study generally estimated greater richness for naive than memory subsets.

About this clone: Its antigen is as yet unknown.

Those who donated were healthy HIV-negative adults, with no recent acute infections or vaccinations reported. The germline V gene has CDR1 SGHRS and CDR2 YFSETQ. V gave up 4 bases and J gave up 0 bases; unmatched junction bases: 10. CDR3 length equals 16 residues. The sequencing sample was made of naive CD4+ T cells from PBMCs. The subset is: CD45RA+ positively selected. The chain uses TRBV5-1 and TRBJ2-7; 7 bases match TRBD2. The receptor's source is a man aged 18 to 30 in good health. Some clones in this sample may be carry-over from other donors' samples. As DNA, the CDR3 is TGCGCCAGCAGCCCCGACCTGGGGGGGTACTCCTACGAGCAGTACTTC. Residues: CASSPDLGGYSYEQYF.